The clone carrying this T cell receptor (beta chain) was observed once. Its cognate antigen is unknown. The data were obtained in a study of T cell responses to AZD1222 COVID-19 vaccine. Regarding the study as a whole: Baseline seropositives among AZD1222 recipients totaled only five or six. Reports indicate that nearly half of spike-specific TCRs are directed at unmutated variant regions. White British ancestry dominated among donors, who included more females, and clonal diversity was possibly underestimated.

Libraries were prepared by immunoSEQ multiplex PCR; TCRdb keeps only in-frame clonotypes and omits some of them. The sample records about 140,000 clones, 85% to 90% being singletons. CDR1 WNHNN and CDR2 SYGVQD come from the germline V gene (reference sequence). V lost 4 bases to trimming and J lost 5 bases, with 11 bases between them. CDR3 length equals 13 residues. This specimen was peripheral blood, taken on day 0 of AZD1222 vaccination. The rearrangement joins TRBV10-1 to TRBJ1-1; D remains unclear. This sequence originates from an adult in good health. CDR3 in DNA: TGCGCCAGCAGTGTGGTCAGCTGGACTGAAGCTTTCTTT. It translates to CASSVVSWTEAFF.